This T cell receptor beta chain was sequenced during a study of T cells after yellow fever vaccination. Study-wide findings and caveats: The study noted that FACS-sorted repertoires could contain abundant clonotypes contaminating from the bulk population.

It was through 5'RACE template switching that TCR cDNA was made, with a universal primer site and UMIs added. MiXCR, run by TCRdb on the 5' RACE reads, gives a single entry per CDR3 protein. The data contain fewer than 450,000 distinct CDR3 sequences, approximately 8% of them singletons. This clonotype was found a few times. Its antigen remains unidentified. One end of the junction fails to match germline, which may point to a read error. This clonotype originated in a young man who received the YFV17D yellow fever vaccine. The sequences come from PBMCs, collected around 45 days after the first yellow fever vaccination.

In DNA, the CDR3 is TGTGCCAGCAGCCGGGACAGGGGTATCGCAGTTAACTTC. This translates into CASSRDRGIAVNF. This chain links TRBV6-6 with TRBJ2-7; 10 bases fit TRBD1. The germline gives CDR1 MNHNY, CDR2 SVGAGI (reference sequence). CDR3 length: 13 amino acids.